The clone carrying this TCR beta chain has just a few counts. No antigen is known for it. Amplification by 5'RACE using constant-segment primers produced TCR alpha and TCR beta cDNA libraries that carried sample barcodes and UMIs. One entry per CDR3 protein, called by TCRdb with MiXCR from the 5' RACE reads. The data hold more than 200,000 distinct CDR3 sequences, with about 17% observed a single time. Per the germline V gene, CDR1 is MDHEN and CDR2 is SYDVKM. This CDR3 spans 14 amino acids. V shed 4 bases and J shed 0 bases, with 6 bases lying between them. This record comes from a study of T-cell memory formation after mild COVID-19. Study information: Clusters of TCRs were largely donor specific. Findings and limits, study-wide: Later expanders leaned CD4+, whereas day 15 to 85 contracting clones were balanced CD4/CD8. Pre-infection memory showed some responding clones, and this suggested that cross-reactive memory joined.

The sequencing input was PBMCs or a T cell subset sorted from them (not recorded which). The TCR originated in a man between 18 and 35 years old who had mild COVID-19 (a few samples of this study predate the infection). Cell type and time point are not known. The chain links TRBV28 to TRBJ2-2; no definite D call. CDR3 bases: TGTGCCAGCAGTTCCGCGGCGAACACCGGGGAGCTGTTTTTT. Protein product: CASSSAANTGELFF.